Sequencing of this TCR beta chain was carried out in a study of control samples from healthy donors and cancer patients. Here immunoSEQ multiplex PCR was the method, and the copy in TCRdb shows in-frame clones only, minus some. The sample yields approximately 58,000 clones, more than 75% seen once. This CDR3 spans 20 amino acids. CDR1 is KGHDR, CDR2 SFDVKD, per germline. The ends lost 1 base at V and 0 bases at J; junction bases unmatched: 12. V is TRBV24-1 and J is TRBJ2-1; TRBD1 matches 9 bases. The receptor was derived from a woman aged 55-70 years with lung cancer. Sequencing used PBMCs. Here the CDR3 reads CATSDFGGTGIRGSYNEQFF. The CDR3, as DNA: TGTGCCACCAGTGATTTTGGAGGGACAGGGATCAGGGGCTCCTACAATGAGCAGTTCTTC.